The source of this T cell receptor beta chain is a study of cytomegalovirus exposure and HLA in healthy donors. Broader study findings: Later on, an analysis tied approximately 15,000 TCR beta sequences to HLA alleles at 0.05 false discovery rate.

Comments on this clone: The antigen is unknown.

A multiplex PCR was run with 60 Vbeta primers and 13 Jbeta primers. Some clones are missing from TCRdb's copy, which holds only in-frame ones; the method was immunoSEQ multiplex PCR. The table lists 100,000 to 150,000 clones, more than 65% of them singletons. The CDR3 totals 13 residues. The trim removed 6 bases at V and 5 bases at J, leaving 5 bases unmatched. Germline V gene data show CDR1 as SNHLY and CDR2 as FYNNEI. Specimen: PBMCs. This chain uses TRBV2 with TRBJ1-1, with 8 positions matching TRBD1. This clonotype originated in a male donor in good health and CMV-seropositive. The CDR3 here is CASSAGQETEAFF. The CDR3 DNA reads TGTGCCAGCAGCGCGGGACAGGAGACTGAAGCTTTCTTT. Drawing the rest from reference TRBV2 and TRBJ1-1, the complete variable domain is EPEVTQTPSHQVTQMGQEVILRCVPISNHLYFYWYRQILGQKVEFLVSFYNNEISEKSEIFDDQFSVERPDGSNFTLKIRSTKLEDSAMYFCASSAGQETEAFFGQGTRLTVV.